These 29 T cell receptor beta chains originate from one sample sequenced in a study of T-cell memory formation after mild COVID-19. TCRdb recomputed calls from the 5' RACE reads with MiXCR, one row per CDR3 protein. The sample comprises roughly 600,000 distinct CDR3 sequences, about a sixth of which are singletons, and more than 10% rests with the top ten. Sample: PBMCs or a T cell subset sorted from them (not recorded which). These receptors were obtained from an adult woman who had mild COVID-19 (a few samples of this study predate the infection). Cell type and time point are not known.

The chain is built from TRBV9 and TRBJ2-7; D gene unclear. The germline CDR1 and CDR2 sequences are SGDLS and YYNGEE. The CDR3 spans 14 residues. Between the trimmed V and J ends, which lost 4 bases and 0 bases, there was a span of 11 bases. The CDR3 region is CASSPSPDSYEQYF. The CDR3 coding sequence is TGTGCCAGCAGCCCCTCCCCGGACTCCTACGAGCAGTACTTC.

At least ten counts were recorded for this clonotype. The chain recombines TRBV12-3 or TRBV12-4 with TRBJ2-3, with 7 bases that match TRBD2. With V trimmed by 6 bases and J by 5 bases, 11 bases remained unmatched. There are 15 residues in the CDR3. This CDR3 reads CASSHGGSSGDTQYF. The CDR3 coding sequence is TGTGCCAGCAGCCACGGCGGGAGTTCTGGAGATACGCAGTATTTT.

V is TRBV20-1 and J is TRBJ1-4; D is undetermined. CDR3 length: 14 residues. The V gene lost 6 bases and the J gene lost 8 bases, with 19 bases spanning the gap. Germline lookup yields CDR1 DFQATT and CDR2 SNEGSKA (reference sequence). This chain's CDR3 is CSASAGPWEEKLFF. CDR3 DNA sequence: TGCAGTGCCTCAGCTGGGCCATGGGAGGAAAAACTGTTTTTT.

Only a few counts were recorded for this clonotype. The chain combines TRBV6-5 with TRBJ1-1; D not certain. V was clipped by 0 bases and J by 4 bases, with 12 bases between them. The CDR3 covers 15 residues. The germline V gene encodes CDR1 MNHEY and CDR2 SVGAGI. The CDR3 nucleotides are TGTGCCAGCAGTTACTCCGGGGTGGGGAGCACTGAAGCTTTCTTT. It codes for CASSYSGVGSTEAFF.

This chain joins TRBV19 and TRBJ2-1; perhaps TRBD2 as D (5 bases). Germline values: CDR1 LNHDA, CDR2 SQIVND (reference sequence). V was shortened by 3 bases and J by 6 bases, with 12 bases between the two germline ends. The CDR3 is made up of 14 amino acids. DNA for the CDR3: TGTGCCAGTAGTATGAGGGTGGCGGTCAATGAGCAGTTCTTC. It yields the protein CASSMRVAVNEQFF.

The chain recombines TRBV5-4 with TRBJ1-1; D is undetermined. The CDR3 loop spans 13 amino acids. Germline V lookup: CDR1 SGHNT, CDR2 YYREEE (reference sequence). Trimming took 2 bases from V and 2 from J, leaving 7 bases between them. CDR3 sequence (DNA): TGTGCCAGCAGCTTCCAGATAAACACTGAAGCTTTCTTT. Protein product: CASSFQINTEAFF. Using reference TRBV5-4 and TRBJ1-1 for the parts outside the CDR3, the full variable domain is ETGVTQSPTHLIKTRGQQVTLRCSSQSGHNTVSWYQQALGQGPQFIFQYYREEENGRGNFPPRFSGLQFPNYSSELNVNALELDDSALYLCASSFQINTEAFFGQGTRLTVV.

The V gene is TRBV19, the J gene TRBJ2-1; TRBD2 matches at 9 bases. J was trimmed by 9 bases and V by 5 bases; bases with no gene match: 11. The CDR3 consists of 15 residues. The V gene's germline CDR1 is LNHDA and CDR2 SQIVND (reference sequence). DNA of the CDR3: TGTGCCAGTAGTCCGCAGCGGGGGGCCACAACTGAGCAGTTCTTC. This sequence encodes CASSPQRGATTEQFF.

V is TRBV7-2 and J is TRBJ2-1; D may be TRBD2 (6 bases). Germline CDR1 reads SGHTA; CDR2 reads FQGNSA. Trimming removed 1 base from V and 7 bases from J, with 17 bases in between. The CDR3 extends over 16 amino acids. The DNA for the CDR3 is TGTGCCAGCAGCTTAGTCTCCCGCGGGATCGAAAATGAGCAGTTCTTC. Translating it yields CASSLVSRGIENEQFF.

V usage is TRBV5-5 and J usage is TRBJ2-7; either TRBD1 or TRBD2 may fit D (5 bases each). Germline lookup yields CDR1 SGHKS and CDR2 YYEKEE (reference sequence). This CDR3 contains 14 residues. The V end lost 3 bases, the J end lost 3 bases, and 13 bases lay between the germline ends. CDR3 protein: CASSSLTGGYEQYF. The CDR3, as DNA: TGTGCCAGCAGCTCCCTAACAGGAGGCTACGAGCAGTACTTC.

This chain connects TRBV4-1 to TRBJ2-7, with D perhaps matching TRBD1 (6 bases). V lost 4 bases and J 8 bases, leaving 18 bases between the germline ends. The CDR3 totals 14 residues. CDR1 is MGHRA and CDR2 is YSYEKL in the germline V gene. The CDR3 protein is CASSLGQPPTKQYF. In nucleotides, the CDR3 is TGCGCCAGCAGCCTAGGACAGCCTCCTACGAAGCAGTACTTC.

The genes are TRBV20-1 and TRBJ1-4, with TRBD1 identical over 8 bases. Trimming cost V 0 bases and J 7 bases; bases outside gene matches: 4. The CDR3 is made up of 14 amino acids. CDR1 and CDR2 (germline): DFQATT, SNEGSKA (reference sequence). The CDR3 coding sequence is TGCAGTGCTAGAGATCGGACAGGGAGTGAAAAACTGTTTTTT. Encoded protein: CSARDRTGSEKLFF.

The chain has TRBV19 and TRBJ1-2; 8 bases line up with TRBD1. This CDR3 is built from 18 residues. Germline loops: CDR1 LNHDA, CDR2 SQIVND (reference sequence). J was trimmed by 5 bases and V by 5 bases; bases with no gene match: 19. The chain's CDR3 is CASSPTRGQAKGSYGYTF. For the CDR3, the DNA is TGTGCCAGTAGTCCCACACGGGGACAGGCTAAAGGAAGTTATGGCTACACCTTC.

The gene calls are TRBV7-3 and TRBJ1-2; D remains ambiguous. The germline V and J ends were trimmed by 0 bases and 7 bases, with 6 bases remaining between them. CDR1 is SGHTA, CDR2 FQGTGA, per germline. The length of the CDR3 is 12 residues. The CDR3 coding sequence is TGTGCCAGCAGCTTAACAGGTGTTGGCTACACCTTC. Translating gives CASSLTGVGYTF.

This clonotype occurred a few times. The chain combines TRBV15 with TRBJ2-3; perhaps TRBD2 as D (6 bases). Germline CDR1 and CDR2: LNHNV and YYDKDF (reference sequence). Trimming removed 9 bases from V and 3 bases from J, with 16 bases in between. The CDR3 sequence is 14 residues long. The CDR3 DNA sequence: TGTGCCACGCGGCGGAGGGTGGCGACAGATACGCAGTATTTT. It yields the protein CATRRRVATDTQYF.

About this clonotype: The junction does not match germline at one end; this may be a read error. V gene TRBV5-1 combines with J gene TRBJ1-1, with TRBD1 identical over 8 bases. Germline lookup yields CDR1 SGHRS and CDR2 YFSETQ. The CDR3 has 15 amino acids. The CDR3 region is CASSLFSGGVTGAFF. CDR3 coding DNA: TGCGCCAGCAGCTTGTTTTCAGGGGGCGTCACTGGAGCTTTCTTT.

Only a few counts were recorded for this clonotype. This chain connects TRBV7-9 to TRBJ2-5; the D gene could be TRBD1 or TRBD2 (5 bases each). There are 16 residues in the CDR3. Germline CDR1 reads SEHNR; CDR2 reads FQNEAQ (reference sequence). Trimming removed 5 bases at V and 2 bases at J, with 18 bases between. This CDR3 reads CASSVIYRDGQETQYF. CDR3 in DNA: TGTGCCAGCAGCGTAATTTATCGGGACGGGCAAGAGACCCAGTACTTC. Full variable domain (remainder filled in from reference TRBV7-9 and TRBJ2-5): DTGVSQNPRHKITKRGQNVTFRCDPISEHNRLYWYRQTLGQGPEFLTYFQNEAQLEKSRLLSDRFSAERPKGSFSTLEIQRTEQGDSAMYLCASSVIYRDGQETQYFGPGTRLLVL.

There are a few counts of this clonotype. The rearrangement links TRBV27 to TRBJ1-2; D unresolved. Germline lookup yields CDR1 MNHEY and CDR2 SMNVEV (reference sequence). Trimming cost V 6 bases and J 5 bases, with 10 bases left between them. There are 12 residues in the CDR3. The CDR3 coding sequence is TGTGCCAGCAGCCCTCTGGGATATGGCTACACCTTC. This sequence encodes CASSPLGYGYTF.

This clonotype turned up a few times. The chain recombines TRBV2 with TRBJ2-2; D could derive from TRBD1 or TRBD2 (5 bases each). The CDR3 length is 13 residues. Germline V gene data show CDR1 as SNHLY and CDR2 as FYNNEI. The V end was cut by 7 bases, the J end by 2 bases, with 8 bases between. CDR3 sequence reads: CASNGANTGELFF. The CDR3, as DNA: TGTGCCAGCAACGGGGCCAACACCGGGGAGCTGTTTTTT.

The sample holds a few counts of this clonotype. The rearrangement uses TRBV7-8 and TRBJ2-7; the match to TRBD2 covers 11 bases. The J segment lost 4 bases and the V segment lost 3 bases, leaving 8 bases of the junction unmatched. The CDR3 is 16 amino acids. CDR1 and CDR2 (germline): SGHVS, FQNEAQ. The chain's CDR3 is CASSFPGTSGSYEQYF. DNA for the CDR3: TGTGCCAGCAGCTTTCCCGGGACTAGCGGATCTTACGAGCAGTACTTC.

Here the CDR3 DNA reads TGTGCCAGCAGGGGAATAGGGTGGACTGAAGCTTTCTTT. This sequence encodes CASRGIGWTEAFF. This rearrangement joins TRBV6-1 to TRBJ1-1; D gene uncertain. The CDR3 spans 13 residues. V was pared by 6 bases and J by 5 bases, with 13 bases between. Germline CDR1 reads MNHNS; CDR2 reads SASEGT.

The sample holds a few counts of this clonotype. V usage is TRBV20-1 and J usage is TRBJ2-5; D may match TRBD1 or TRBD2 (5 bases each). Germline CDR1 is DFQATT and CDR2 is SNEGSKA (reference sequence). V was cut by 1 base and J by 5 bases, with 14 bases left in between. The CDR3 is 14 residues long. The CDR3 coding sequence is TGCAGTGCTAGAGCTCGGGACCCAAGGGAGACCCAGTACTTC. Its protein is CSARARDPRETQYF.

The chain employs TRBV7-9 and TRBJ2-1; D unclear. The CDR3 has 12 amino acids. Trimming stripped 5 bases from V and 10 bases from J, with 12 bases between. Germline V gene lookup returns CDR1 SEHNR and CDR2 FQNEAQ (reference sequence). This CDR3 reads CASSPEVGEQFF. In DNA form, the CDR3 reads TGTGCCAGCAGCCCAGAGGTGGGGGAGCAGTTCTTC.

The CDR3 region is CASSLIAGPDTQYF. CDR3 in DNA: TGTGCCAGCAGCTTAATAGCGGGACCAGATACGCAGTATTTT. V and J are TRBV7-6 and TRBJ2-3; 8 bases fit TRBD2. V gave up 2 bases and J gave up 4 bases; unmatched junction bases: 2. CDR3 length: 14 amino acids. Germline-derived CDR1 and CDR2 are SGHVS and FNYEAQ. The complete variable domain, with remaining parts taken from reference TRBV7-6 and TRBJ2-3, reads GAGVSQSPRYKVTKRGQDVALRCDPISGHVSLYWYRQALGQGPEFLTYFNYEAQQDKSGLPNDRFSAERPEGSISTLTIQRTEQRDSAMYRCASSLIAGPDTQYFGPGTRLTVL.

This clonotype has more than one count but fewer than ten. The rearrangement links TRBV5-6 to TRBJ1-1; no clear D. This CDR3 contains 15 residues. Germline values: CDR1 SGHDT, CDR2 YYEEEE. Trimming shortened V by 2 bases and J by 3 bases, and 14 bases separated the two germline ends. DNA for the CDR3: TGTGCCAGCAGCTTCCTATTCATCCGGGACACTGAAGCTTTCTTT. Its protein is CASSFLFIRDTEAFF. Drawing the rest from reference TRBV5-6 and TRBJ1-1, the complete variable domain is DAGVTQSPTHLIKTRGQQVTLRCSPKSGHDTVSWYQQALGQGPQFIFQYYEEEERQRGNFPDRFSGHQFPNYSSELNVNALLLGDSALYLCASSFLFIRDTEAFFGQGTRLTVV.

The chain couples TRBV5-1 to TRBJ1-1; TRBD1 might be the D (5 bases). Between the trimmed V and J ends, which lost 5 bases and 4 bases, there was a span of 9 bases. This CDR3 contains 12 residues. The germline V gene has CDR1 SGHRS and CDR2 YFSETQ. CDR3 sequence (DNA): TGCGCCAGCAGGCAGGGCTTCACTGAAGCTTTCTTT. Amino acid sequence: CASRQGFTEAFF.

The rearrangement joins TRBV6-4 to TRBJ2-1; TRBD2 agrees at 8 bases. Trimming at V came to 6 bases and at J to 4 bases, leaving 5 bases not matched to a gene. This CDR3 has 14 amino acids. The germline V gene has CDR1 MRHNA and CDR2 SNTAGT. CDR3: CASSMAGGYNEQFF. Here the CDR3 DNA reads TGTGCCAGCAGCATGGCGGGGGGTTACAATGAGCAGTTCTTC.

The chain has TRBV7-6 and TRBJ2-3; no firm D call. Germline V CDR1 and CDR2: SGHVS, FNYEAQ. Trimming pared 5 bases from V and 2 bases from J, leaving 20 bases between. This CDR3 has 17 residues. CDR3 loop: CASSLRVLGTVTDTQYF. The CDR3 DNA follows: TGTGCCAGCAGCCTTAGAGTTCTGGGTACTGTCACAGATACGCAGTATTTT.

This clonotype showed up just a few times. The gene calls are TRBV19 and TRBJ2-7; 10 bases are a match to TRBD2. The CDR3 contains 20 residues. The V segment lost 5 bases and the J segment 4 bases; nucleotides outside the gene matches: 23. Germline V gene data show CDR1 as LNHDA and CDR2 as SQIVND (reference sequence). The CDR3 DNA reads as TGTGCCAGTAGTCCCCGGAGCCTAGCGGGAGTCGCAAAAGAACTTTACGAGCAGTACTTC. Encoded protein: CASSPRSLAGVAKELYEQYF.

This clonotype appeared once. CDR3 bases: TGTGCCAGCAGTTACGATCAGGGAGGTGAAAAACTGTTTTTT. This gives the protein CASSYDQGGEKLFF. This chain connects TRBV6-5 to TRBJ1-4; TRBD1 is a possible D gene (5 bases). CDR3 length: 14 residues. The V gene's germline CDR1 is MNHEY and CDR2 SVGAGI. The V end was cut by 2 bases, the J end by 7 bases, with 11 bases between.